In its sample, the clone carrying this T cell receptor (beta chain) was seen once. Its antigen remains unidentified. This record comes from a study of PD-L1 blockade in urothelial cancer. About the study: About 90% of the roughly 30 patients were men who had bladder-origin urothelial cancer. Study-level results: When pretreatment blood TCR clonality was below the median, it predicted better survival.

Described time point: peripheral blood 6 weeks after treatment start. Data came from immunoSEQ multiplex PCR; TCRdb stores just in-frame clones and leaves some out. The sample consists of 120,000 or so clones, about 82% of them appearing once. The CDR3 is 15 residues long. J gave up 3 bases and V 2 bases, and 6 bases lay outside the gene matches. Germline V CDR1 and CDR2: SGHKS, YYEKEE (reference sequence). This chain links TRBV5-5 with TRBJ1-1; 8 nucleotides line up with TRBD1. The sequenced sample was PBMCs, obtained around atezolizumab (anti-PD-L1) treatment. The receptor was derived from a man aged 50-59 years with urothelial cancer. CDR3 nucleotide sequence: TGTGCCAGCAGCTTTTTGGAGACAGGGGACACTGAAGCTTTCTTT. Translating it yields CASSFLETGDTEAFF.